The 4 T cell receptor beta chains below all came from one sample that was sequenced in a study of glioma-infiltrating T cells after dendritic cell vaccination listed by TCRdb under 2016. Libraries came from the immunoSEQ multiplex PCR assay. TCRdb re-hosts the immuneACCESS table, in-frame sequences only. Its copies lack some clones; in the studies checked, an unresolved V gene accounts for under half of them, and the cause for the rest is not known. The sample profile shows more than 70,000 clones; about nine tenths of them were found once. Around 2.4% of the sample rests with the top ten. Interpreted using the paper, the time point label stands for: after dendritic cell vaccination, including at tumor progression/relapse. The specimen was blood, collected after dendritic cell vaccination. These receptors came from a human donor with glioblastoma.

V and J are TRBV5-4 and TRBJ2-4; D is undetermined. V was pared by 0 bases and J by 3 bases, with 7 bases between. The CDR3 consists of 14 residues. Per the germline V gene, CDR1 is SGHNT and CDR2 is YYREEE (reference sequence). The CDR3 sequence is CASSLGASKNIQYF. The CDR3 DNA is TGTGCCAGCAGCTTGGGGGCAAGCAAAAACATTCAGTACTTC.

The chain couples TRBV19 to TRBJ2-5; TRBD1 agrees at 9 bases. The CDR3 is made up of 14 amino acids. CDR1 and CDR2 from the germline V gene are LNHDA and SQIVND (reference sequence). The ends lost 7 bases at V and 5 bases at J; junction bases unmatched: 8. In DNA form, the CDR3 reads TGTGCCAGTACTCTCAGGGGGACAGGGGAGACCCAGTACTTC. Its translation is CASTLRGTGETQYF.

This sequence joins TRBV4-2 and TRBJ2-7, with 12 bases aligning to TRBD2. The length of the CDR3 is 16 residues. Germline trimming cut 3 bases from V and 4 bases from J; bases unmatched to any gene: 7. Looked up from germline, CDR1 is LGHNA and CDR2 is YNFKEQ. CDR3 bases: TGTGCCAGCAGCCATCCTCCTAGCGGGAGGGCATACGAGCAGTACTTC. This sequence encodes CASSHPPSGRAYEQYF.

In its sample, this clone was seen once. The conserved phenylalanine or tryptophan is not found at the CDR3 terminus, so this likely reflects a read error. The chain links TRBV7-6 to TRBJ1-2, with 9 positions matching TRBD1. V shed 5 bases and J 8 bases; nucleotides not matched to a gene: 12. The CDR3 is 15 residues long. Germline CDR1 and CDR2: SGHVS and FNYEAQ. CDR3 protein: CASSPTGQGPRGYTL. For the CDR3, the DNA is TGTGCCAGCAGCCCCACGGGACAGGGACCTCGCGGCTACACCCTC.